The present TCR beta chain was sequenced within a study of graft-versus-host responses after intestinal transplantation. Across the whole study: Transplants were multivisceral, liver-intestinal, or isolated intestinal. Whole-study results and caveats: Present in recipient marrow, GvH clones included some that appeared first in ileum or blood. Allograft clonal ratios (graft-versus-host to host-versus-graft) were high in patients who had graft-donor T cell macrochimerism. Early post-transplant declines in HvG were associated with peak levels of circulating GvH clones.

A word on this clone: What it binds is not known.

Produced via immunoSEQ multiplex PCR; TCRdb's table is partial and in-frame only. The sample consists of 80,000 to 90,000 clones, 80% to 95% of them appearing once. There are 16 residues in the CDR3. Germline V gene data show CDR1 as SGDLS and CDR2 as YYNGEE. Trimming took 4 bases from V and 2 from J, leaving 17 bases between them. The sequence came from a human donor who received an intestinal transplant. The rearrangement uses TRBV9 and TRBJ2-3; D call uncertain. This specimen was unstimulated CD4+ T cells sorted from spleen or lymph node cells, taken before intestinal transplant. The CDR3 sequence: CASSPIPGPNTDTQYF. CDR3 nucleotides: TGTGCCAGCAGCCCCATTCCTGGGCCCAACACAGATACGCAGTATTTT.